The clone carrying this T cell receptor beta chain was found many times. Its antigen is unidentified. Authors of the study amplified TCR beta CDR3 regions from RNA transcripts. A set of HTBI primers served as the primers for a first-round RT-PCR of the TCR CDR3. In TCRdb, the multiplex PCR reads were re-called with MiXCR into one record per CDR3 protein. The top ten hold about 45% of the sample, which has hundreds of thousands of distinct CDR3 sequences, nearly 20% seen once. This specimen comes from a study of T cells in Graves' hyperthyroidism and ophthalmopathy. The wider study: The initial diagnosis was the point when peripheral blood was collected, ahead of any treatment. General study findings and limits: Classification by a 13 V-J model distinguished ophthalmopathy from stable hyperthyroidism. The model foresaw ophthalmopathy a median approximately 6.3 months prior to onset.

A patient was excluded if there was uncontrolled infection, other autoimmune disease, pregnancy or lactation. This CDR3 is 12 amino acids long. Trimming shortened V by 0 bases and J by 6 bases, and 3 bases separated the two germline ends. Per the germline V gene, CDR1 is LGHDT and CDR2 is YNNKEL (reference sequence). The clonotype originates from a man aged 35 to 55 with Graves' ophthalmopathy. Sequencing used blood. The chain employs TRBV3-1 and TRBJ2-1; D unclear. The CDR3 bases are TGTGCCAGCAGCCAAGAGGTCAATGAGCAGTTCTTC. It translates to CASSQEVNEQFF.